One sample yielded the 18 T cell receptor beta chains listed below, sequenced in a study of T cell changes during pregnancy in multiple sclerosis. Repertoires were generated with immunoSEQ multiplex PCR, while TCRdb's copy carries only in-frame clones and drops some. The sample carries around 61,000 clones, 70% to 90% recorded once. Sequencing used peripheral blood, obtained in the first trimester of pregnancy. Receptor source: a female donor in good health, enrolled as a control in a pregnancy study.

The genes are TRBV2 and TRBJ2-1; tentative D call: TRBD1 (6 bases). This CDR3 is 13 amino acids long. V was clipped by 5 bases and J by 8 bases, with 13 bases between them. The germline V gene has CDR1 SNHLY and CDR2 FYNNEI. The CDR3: CASSINEGDEQFF. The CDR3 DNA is TGTGCCAGCAGTATTAACGAGGGGGATGAGCAGTTCTTC.

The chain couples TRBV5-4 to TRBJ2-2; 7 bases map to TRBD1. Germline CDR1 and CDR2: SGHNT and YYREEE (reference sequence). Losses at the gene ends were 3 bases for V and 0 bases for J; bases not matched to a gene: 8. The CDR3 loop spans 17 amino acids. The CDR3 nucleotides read TGTGCCAGCAGCTCCGCCTACAGGGGATCGAACACCGGGGAGCTGTTTTTT. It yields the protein CASSSAYRGSNTGELFF.

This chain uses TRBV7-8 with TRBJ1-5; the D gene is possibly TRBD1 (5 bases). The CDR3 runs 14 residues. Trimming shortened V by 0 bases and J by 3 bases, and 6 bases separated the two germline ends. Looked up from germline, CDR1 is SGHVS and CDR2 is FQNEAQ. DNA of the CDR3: TGTGCCAGCAGCTTAGCGACAGACAATCAGCCCCAGCATTTT. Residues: CASSLATDNQPQHF.

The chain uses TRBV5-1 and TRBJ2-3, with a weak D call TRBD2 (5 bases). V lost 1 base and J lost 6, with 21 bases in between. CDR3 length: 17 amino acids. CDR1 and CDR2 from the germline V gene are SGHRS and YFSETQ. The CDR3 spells CASSLSPSGGPQDTQYF. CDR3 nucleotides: TGCGCCAGCAGCTTGAGCCCCTCCGGCGGGCCCCAGGATACGCAGTATTTT.

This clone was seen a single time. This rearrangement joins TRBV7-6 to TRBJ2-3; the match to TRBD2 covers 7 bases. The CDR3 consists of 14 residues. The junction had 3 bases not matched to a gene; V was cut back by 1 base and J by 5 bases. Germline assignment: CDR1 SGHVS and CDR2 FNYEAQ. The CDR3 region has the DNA TGTGCCAGCAGCTTAGGTCTAGCGGTAGATACGCAGTATTTT. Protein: CASSLGLAVDTQYF. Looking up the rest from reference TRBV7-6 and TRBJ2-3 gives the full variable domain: GAGVSQSPRYKVTKRGQDVALRCDPISGHVSLYWYRQALGQGPEFLTYFNYEAQQDKSGLPNDRFSAERPEGSISTLTIQRTEQRDSAMYRCASSLGLAVDTQYFGPGTRLTVL.

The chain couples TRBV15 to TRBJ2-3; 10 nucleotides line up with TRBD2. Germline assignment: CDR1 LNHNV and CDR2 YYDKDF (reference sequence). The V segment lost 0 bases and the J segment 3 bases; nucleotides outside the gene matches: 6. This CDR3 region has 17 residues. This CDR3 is CATSRDRLAGVTDTQYF. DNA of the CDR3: TGTGCCACCAGCAGAGATAGGCTAGCGGGGGTTACAGATACGCAGTATTTT. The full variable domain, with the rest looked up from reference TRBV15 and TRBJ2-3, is DAMVIQNPRYQVTQFGKPVTLSCSQTLNHNVMYWYQQKSSQAPKLLFHYYDKDFNNEADTPDNFQSRRPNTSFCFLDIRSPGLGDTAMYLCATSRDRLAGVTDTQYFGPGTRLTVL.

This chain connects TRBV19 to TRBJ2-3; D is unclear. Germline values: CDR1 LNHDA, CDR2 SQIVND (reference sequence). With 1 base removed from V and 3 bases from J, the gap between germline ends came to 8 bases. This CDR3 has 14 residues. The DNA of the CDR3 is TGTGCCAGTAGTATAGCTGCCGAGACAGATACGCAGTATTTT. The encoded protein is CASSIAAETDTQYF.

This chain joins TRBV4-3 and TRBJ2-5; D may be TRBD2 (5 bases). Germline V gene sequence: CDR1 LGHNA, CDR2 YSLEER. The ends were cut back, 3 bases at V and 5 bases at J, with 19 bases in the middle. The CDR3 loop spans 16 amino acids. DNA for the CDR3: TGCGCCAGCAGCCAGAACATTTTGGACTTAGCTGAGACCCAGTACTTC. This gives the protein CASSQNILDLAETQYF.

The CDR3 DNA reads as TGTGCCAGCAGCCCGGAGGCTTTTAGGAACACCATATATTTT. It is translated as CASSPEAFRNTIYF. V is TRBV7-9 and J is TRBJ1-3, with D uncertain. The CDR3 contains 14 residues. Trimming cost V 5 bases and J 7 bases, with 15 bases left between them. CDR1 is SEHNR, CDR2 FQNEAQ, per germline (reference sequence).

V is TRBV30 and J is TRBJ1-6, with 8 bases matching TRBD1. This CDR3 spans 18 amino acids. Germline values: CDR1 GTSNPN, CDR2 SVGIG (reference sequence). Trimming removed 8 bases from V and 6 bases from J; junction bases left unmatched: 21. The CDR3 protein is CAQQTGAGSWVANSPLHF. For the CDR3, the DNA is TGTGCCCAACAGACAGGGGCAGGATCTTGGGTGGCTAATTCACCCCTCCACTTT.

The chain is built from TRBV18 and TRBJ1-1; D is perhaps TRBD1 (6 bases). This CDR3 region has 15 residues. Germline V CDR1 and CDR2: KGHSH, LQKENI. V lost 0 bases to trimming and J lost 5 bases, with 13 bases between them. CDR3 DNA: TGTGCCAGCTCACCACCGATGGGGGCGAGGACTGAAGCTTTCTTT. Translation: CASSPPMGARTEAFF.

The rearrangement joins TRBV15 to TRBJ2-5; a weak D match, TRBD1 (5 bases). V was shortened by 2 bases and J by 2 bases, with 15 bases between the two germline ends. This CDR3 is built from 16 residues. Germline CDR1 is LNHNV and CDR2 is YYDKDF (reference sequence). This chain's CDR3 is CATSRPQGYAQETQYF. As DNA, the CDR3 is TGTGCCACCAGCAGACCGCAGGGATATGCACAAGAGACCCAGTACTTC.

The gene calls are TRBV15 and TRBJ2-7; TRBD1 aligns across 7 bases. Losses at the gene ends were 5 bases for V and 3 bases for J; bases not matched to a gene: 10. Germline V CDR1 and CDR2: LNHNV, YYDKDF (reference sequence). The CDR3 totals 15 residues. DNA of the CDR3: TGTGCCACCAGCCACCCGTTGGGGACAGACTACGAGCAGTACTTC. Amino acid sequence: CATSHPLGTDYEQYF.

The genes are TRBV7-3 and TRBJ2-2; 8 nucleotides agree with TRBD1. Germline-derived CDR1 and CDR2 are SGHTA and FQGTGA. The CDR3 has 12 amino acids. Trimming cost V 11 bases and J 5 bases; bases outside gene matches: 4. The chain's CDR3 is CASGGRTGELFF. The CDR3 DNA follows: TGTGCCTCAGGGGGCCGGACCGGGGAGCTGTTTTTT.

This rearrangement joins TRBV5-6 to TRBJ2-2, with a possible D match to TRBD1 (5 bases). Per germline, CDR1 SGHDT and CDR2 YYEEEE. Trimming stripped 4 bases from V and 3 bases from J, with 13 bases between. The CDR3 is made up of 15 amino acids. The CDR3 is CASSAGLRDTGELFF. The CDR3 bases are TGTGCCAGCAGCGCAGGGTTGCGAGACACCGGGGAGCTGTTTTTT.

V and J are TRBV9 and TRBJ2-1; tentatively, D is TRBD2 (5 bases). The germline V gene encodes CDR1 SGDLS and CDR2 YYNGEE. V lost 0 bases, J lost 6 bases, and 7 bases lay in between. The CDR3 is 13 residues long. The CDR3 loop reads CASSVATINEQFF. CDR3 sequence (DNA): TGTGCCAGCAGCGTAGCGACTATCAATGAGCAGTTCTTC.

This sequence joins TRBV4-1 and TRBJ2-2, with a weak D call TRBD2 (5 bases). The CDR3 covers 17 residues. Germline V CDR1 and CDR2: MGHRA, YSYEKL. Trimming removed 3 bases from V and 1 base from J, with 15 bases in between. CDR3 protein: CASSHTAERKNTGELFF. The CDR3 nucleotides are TGCGCCAGCAGCCACACGGCCGAGCGGAAGAACACCGGGGAGCTGTTTTTT.

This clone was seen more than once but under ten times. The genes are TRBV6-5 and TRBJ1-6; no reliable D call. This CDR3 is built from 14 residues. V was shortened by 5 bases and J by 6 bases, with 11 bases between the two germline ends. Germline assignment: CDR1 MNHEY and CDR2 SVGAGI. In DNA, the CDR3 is TGTGCCAGCAGTAGCCGGGATGCTAATTCACCCCTCCACTTT. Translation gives CASSSRDANSPLHF.